The 11 T cell receptor beta chains below were found in one sample sequenced in a study of persistence of HIV-infected CD4 T cells. Their cognate antigens are unknown. Cells were stimulated with CMV-infected fibroblast lysates at 8.5 to 10 ug/mL. Sorting selected CD4+ T cells upregulating both CD40 ligand and CD69. This was the immunoSEQ version 4 assay in survey mode. Some clones are missing from TCRdb's copy, which holds only in-frame ones; the method was immunoSEQ multiplex PCR. The sample lists 5,500 to 8,500 clones, over 60% occurring once. The material was CD4+ T cells sorted from PBMCs after 18-hour stimulation, obtained from a patient who received antiretroviral therapy. All receptors derive from an adult woman with HIV who was CMV-seropositive.

The chain uses TRBV11-3 and TRBJ2-7; weak D call: TRBD1 (6 bases). Trimming pared 5 bases from V and 1 base from J, leaving 15 bases between. This CDR3 is 15 amino acids long. CDR1 is SGHNT, CDR2 YENEEA, per germline. Here the CDR3 reads CASSLHQGWSYEQYF. DNA for the CDR3: TGTGCCAGCAGCCTACACCAGGGGTGGTCCTACGAGCAGTACTTC.

V usage is TRBV27 and J usage is TRBJ2-1, with D uncertain. CDR3 length equals 17 residues. Germline CDR1 is MNHEY and CDR2 is SMNVEV (reference sequence). Between the trimmed V and J ends, which lost 2 bases and 2 bases, there was a span of 16 bases. The DNA of the CDR3 is TGTGCCAGCAGTTTAGATCCGAGGACCTTCCCCTACAATGAGCAGTTCTTC. Protein product: CASSLDPRTFPYNEQFF.

This rearrangement joins TRBV11-1 to TRBJ2-4, with unresolved D. The length of the CDR3 is 15 residues. Trimming shortened V by 5 bases and J by 7 bases, and 18 bases separated the two germline ends. From germline, CDR1 is SGHAT and CDR2 FQDESV (reference sequence). Written as DNA, the CDR3 is TGTGCCAGCAGCCGCAGTTCGCTCCCGGTGAACATTCAGTACTTC. It yields the protein CASSRSSLPVNIQYF.

The genes are TRBV5-4 and TRBJ1-1, with D possibly being TRBD1 (5 bases). The V gene's germline CDR1 is SGHNT and CDR2 YYREEE (reference sequence). The CDR3 totals 15 residues. With 4 bases removed from V and 1 base from J, the gap between germline ends came to 14 bases. The CDR3 DNA reads as TGTGCCAGCAGCCTCCGGGACGGGAAGAACACTGAAGCTTTCTTT. Residues: CASSLRDGKNTEAFF. Using reference TRBV5-4 and TRBJ1-1 for the parts outside the CDR3, the full variable domain is ETGVTQSPTHLIKTRGQQVTLRCSSQSGHNTVSWYQQALGQGPQFIFQYYREEENGRGNFPPRFSGLQFPNYSSELNVNALELDDSALYLCASSLRDGKNTEAFFGQGTRLTVV.

V and J are TRBV18 and TRBJ2-6; D not resolved. Germline V gives CDR1 KGHSH, CDR2 LQKENI. V lost 0 bases and J 2 bases, leaving 8 bases between the germline ends. The CDR3 has 16 amino acids. In nucleotides, the CDR3 is TGTGCCAGCTCACCACCGACTTCGGCTGGGGCCAACGTCCTGACTTTC. It yields the protein CASSPPTSAGANVLTF.

The chain joins TRBV5-1 to TRBJ1-1, with 7 bases lining up with TRBD1. J gave up 3 bases and V 3 bases, and 5 bases lay outside the gene matches. The germline V gene has CDR1 SGHRS and CDR2 YFSETQ. The CDR3 extends over 14 amino acids. The CDR3 sequence: CASSSGGKDTEAFF. The CDR3 DNA follows: TGCGCCAGCAGCTCAGGGGGGAAGGACACTGAAGCTTTCTTT. Complete variable domain (other parts from reference TRBV5-1 and TRBJ1-1): KAGVTQTPRYLIKTRGQQVTLSCSPISGHRSVSWYQQTPGQGLQFLFEYFSETQRNKGNFPGRFSGRQFSNSRSEMNVSTLELGDSALYLCASSSGGKDTEAFFGQGTRLTVV.

V gene TRBV5-6 combines with J gene TRBJ2-7; D uncertain. The CDR3 extends over 12 amino acids. Germline loops: CDR1 SGHDT, CDR2 YYEEEE. V was clipped by 0 bases and J by 6 bases, with 7 bases between them. The CDR3 spells CASSLVRSEQYF. The CDR3 nucleotides read TGTGCCAGCAGCTTGGTCCGGTCCGAGCAGTACTTC.

Only a few counts were recorded for this clone. The chain joins TRBV29-1 to TRBJ2-3; D is ambiguous. Germline V CDR1 and CDR2: SQVTM, ANQGSEA. CDR3 size: 14 residues. V lost 3 bases, J lost 1 base, and 11 bases lay in between. DNA of the CDR3: TGCAGCGTTGACCGACCGCAGGGCACAGATACGCAGTATTTT. Translating it yields CSVDRPQGTDTQYF.

The CDR3 nucleotides read TGTGCCAGCAGCCCCAGCCAAGAGTCTCTCTCCGGGGTTGGAAAACTGTTTTTT. Amino acid sequence: CASSPSQESLSGVGKLFF. V and J are TRBV14 and TRBJ1-4, with unresolved D. This CDR3 has 18 amino acids. V gave up 4 bases and J gave up 10 bases, with 28 bases separating them. Germline V lookup: CDR1 SGHDN, CDR2 FVKESK.

The chain carries TRBV19 and TRBJ2-2; no definite D call. The CDR3 is 14 residues long. Germline values: CDR1 LNHDA, CDR2 SQIVND (reference sequence). Trimming took off 6 bases at V and 6 bases at J, with 14 bases between the two ends. In nucleotides, the CDR3 is TGTGCCAGTAGAGGCACTGGGGTGGCCGGGGAGCTGTTTTTT. This codes for CASRGTGVAGELFF.

The chain joins TRBV5-1 to TRBJ2-1; 12 bases fit TRBD1. After removal of 7 bases from V and 9 bases from J, the junction contained 8 bases not matched to a gene. Looked up from germline, CDR1 is SGHRS and CDR2 is YFSETQ. The CDR3 sequence is 14 residues long. CDR3 protein: CASSGTGGSVEQFF. For the CDR3, the DNA is TGCGCCAGCTCCGGGACAGGGGGCTCGGTTGAGCAGTTCTTC.